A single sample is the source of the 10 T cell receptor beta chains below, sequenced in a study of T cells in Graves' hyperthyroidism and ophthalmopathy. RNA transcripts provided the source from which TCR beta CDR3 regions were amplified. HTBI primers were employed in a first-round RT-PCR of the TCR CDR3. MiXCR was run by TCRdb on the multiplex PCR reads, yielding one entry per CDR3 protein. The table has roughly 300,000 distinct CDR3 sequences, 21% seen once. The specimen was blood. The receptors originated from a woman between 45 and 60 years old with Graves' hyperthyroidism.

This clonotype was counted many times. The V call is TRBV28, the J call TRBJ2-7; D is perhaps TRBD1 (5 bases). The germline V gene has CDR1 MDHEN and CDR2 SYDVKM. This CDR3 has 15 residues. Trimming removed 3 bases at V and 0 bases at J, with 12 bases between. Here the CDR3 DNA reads TGTGCCAGCAGTTTTCAGGGCGCGAGCTCCTACGAGCAGTACTTC. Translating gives CASSFQGASSYEQYF.

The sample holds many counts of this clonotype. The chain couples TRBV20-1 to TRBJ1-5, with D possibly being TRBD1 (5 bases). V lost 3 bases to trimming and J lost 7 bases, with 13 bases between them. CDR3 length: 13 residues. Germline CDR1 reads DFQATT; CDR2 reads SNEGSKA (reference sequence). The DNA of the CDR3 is TGCAGTGCTAGCCCGGACAAGCAACAGCCCCAGCATTTT. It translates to CSASPDKQQPQHF.

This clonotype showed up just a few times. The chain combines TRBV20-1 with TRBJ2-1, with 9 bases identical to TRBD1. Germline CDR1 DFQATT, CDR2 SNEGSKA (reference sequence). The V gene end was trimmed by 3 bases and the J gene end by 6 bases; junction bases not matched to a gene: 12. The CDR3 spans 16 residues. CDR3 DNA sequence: TGCAGTGCTAGTGGGACCGGGGACAGGGTAATCAATGAGCAGTTCTTC. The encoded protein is CSASGTGDRVINEQFF.

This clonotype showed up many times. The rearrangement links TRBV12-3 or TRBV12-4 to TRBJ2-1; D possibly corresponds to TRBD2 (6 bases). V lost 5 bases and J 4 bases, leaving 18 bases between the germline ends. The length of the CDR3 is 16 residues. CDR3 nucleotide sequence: TGTGCCAGCAGTCAGTTAGCCGGGACTGGATACAATGAGCAGTTCTTC. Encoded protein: CASSQLAGTGYNEQFF.

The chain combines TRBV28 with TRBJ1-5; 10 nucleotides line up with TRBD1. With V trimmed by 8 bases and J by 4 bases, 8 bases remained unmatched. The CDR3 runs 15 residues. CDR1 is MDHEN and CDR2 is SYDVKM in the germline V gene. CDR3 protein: CASHTGTGENQPQHF. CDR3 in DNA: TGTGCCAGCCATACCGGGACAGGGGAAAATCAGCCCCAGCATTTT.

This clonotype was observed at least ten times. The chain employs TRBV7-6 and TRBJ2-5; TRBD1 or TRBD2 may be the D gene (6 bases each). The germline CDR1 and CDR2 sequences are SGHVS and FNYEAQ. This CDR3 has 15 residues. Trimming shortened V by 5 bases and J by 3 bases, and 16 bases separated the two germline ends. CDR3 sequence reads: CASSQDWGAEETQYF. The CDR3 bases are TGTGCCAGCAGCCAAGACTGGGGGGCCGAAGAGACCCAGTACTTC.

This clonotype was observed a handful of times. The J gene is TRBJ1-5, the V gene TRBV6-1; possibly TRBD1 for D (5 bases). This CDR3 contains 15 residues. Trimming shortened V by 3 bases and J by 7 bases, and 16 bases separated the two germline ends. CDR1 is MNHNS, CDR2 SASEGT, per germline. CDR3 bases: TGTGCCAGCAGTGAGGGCCCGGCAGGGCAGCAGCCCCAGCATTTT. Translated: CASSEGPAGQQPQHF.

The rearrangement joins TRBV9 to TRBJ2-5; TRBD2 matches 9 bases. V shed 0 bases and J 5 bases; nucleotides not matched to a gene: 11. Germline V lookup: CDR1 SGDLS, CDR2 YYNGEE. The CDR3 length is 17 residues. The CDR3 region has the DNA TGTGCCAGCAGCGTAGGGGTGACTAGCGGAAGGCGGGAGACCCAGTACTTC. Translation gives CASSVGVTSGRRETQYF.

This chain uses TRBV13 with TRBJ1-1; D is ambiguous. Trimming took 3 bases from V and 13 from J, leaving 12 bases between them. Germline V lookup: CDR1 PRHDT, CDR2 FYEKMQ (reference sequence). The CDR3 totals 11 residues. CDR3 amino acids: CASSFQSISFF. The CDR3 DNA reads TGTGCCAGCAGCTTTCAAAGTATCAGTTTCTTT.

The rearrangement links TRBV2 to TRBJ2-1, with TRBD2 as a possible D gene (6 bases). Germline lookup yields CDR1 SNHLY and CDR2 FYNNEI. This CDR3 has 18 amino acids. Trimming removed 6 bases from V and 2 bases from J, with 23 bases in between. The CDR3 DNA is TGTGCCAGCAGCAAAGGCTCACCGGGAGCGGTGACCTACAATGAGCAGTTCTTC. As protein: CASSKGSPGAVTYNEQFF.